The 6 T cell receptor beta chains presented below share a single source sample, sequenced in a study of blood T cell repertoires in COVID-19. Clones were read by immunoSEQ multiplex PCR, and TCRdb kept only the in-frame ones, dropping some. Here the sample spans 250,000 to 300,000 clones, approximately 85% being singletons. The specimen sequenced was peripheral blood. Receptors were obtained from a man aged 45-65 years with active or convalescent COVID-19.

This chain connects TRBV7-9 to TRBJ1-1; D possibly corresponds to TRBD1 (5 bases). The CDR3 sequence is 15 residues long. Between the trimmed V and J ends, which lost 5 bases and 2 bases, there was a span of 15 bases. Germline-derived CDR1 and CDR2 are SEHNR and FQNEAQ (reference sequence). The CDR3 sequence: CASSLVGRGNTEAFF. The CDR3, as DNA: TGTGCCAGCAGCCTGGTCGGGAGGGGAAACACTGAAGCTTTCTTT. Complete variable domain (other parts from reference TRBV7-9 and TRBJ1-1): DTGVSQNPRHKITKRGQNVTFRCDPISEHNRLYWYRQTLGQGPEFLTYFQNEAQLEKSRLLSDRFSAERPKGSFSTLEIQRTEQGDSAMYLCASSLVGRGNTEAFFGQGTRLTVV.

The rearrangement uses TRBV4-2 and TRBJ2-5; 13 nucleotides agree with TRBD2. V lost 1 base to trimming and J lost 4 bases; unmatched junction nucleotides: 6. The CDR3 covers 17 residues. In germline, CDR1 is LGHNA, CDR2 YNFKEQ. The CDR3 protein is CASSQGTSGRRRETQYF. The CDR3 coding sequence is TGTGCCAGCAGCCAAGGGACTAGCGGGAGAAGGAGAGAGACCCAGTACTTC.

The genes are TRBV10-3 and TRBJ2-2; D may be TRBD1 (6 bases). This CDR3 contains 14 residues. Germline CDR1 reads ENHRY; CDR2 reads SYGVKD. The V end was cut by 4 bases, the J end by 3 bases, with 9 bases between. CDR3 bases: TGTGCCATCAGTGCAGCAGGGGACACCGGGGAGCTGTTTTTT. Amino acid sequence: CAISAAGDTGELFF.

The chain links TRBV19 to TRBJ2-7, with TRBD1 as a possible D gene (5 bases). The CDR3 extends over 16 amino acids. The V and J ends lost 6 bases and 3 bases respectively, with 21 bases between them. Germline CDR1 is LNHDA and CDR2 is SQIVND (reference sequence). For the CDR3, the DNA is TGTGCCAGTAGCCTAGGGGTATCGACGCGTGACTACGAGCAGTACTTC. It codes for CASSLGVSTRDYEQYF.

The rearrangement joins TRBV2 to TRBJ1-6, with 8 bases matching TRBD1. Germline CDR1 SNHLY, CDR2 FYNNEI. The CDR3 has 15 residues. V gave up 6 bases and J gave up 8 bases; unmatched junction bases: 9. The CDR3 loop is CASSPRGPLDSPLHF. In nucleotides, the CDR3 is TGTGCCAGCAGCCCCAGGGGGCCGTTGGATTCACCCCTCCACTTT.

The rearrangement links TRBV19 to TRBJ1-2, with TRBD1 as a possible D gene (5 bases). Germline loops: CDR1 LNHDA, CDR2 SQIVND (reference sequence). CDR3 length equals 17 residues. V gave up 4 bases and J gave up 4 bases, with 22 bases separating them. The CDR3 DNA reads TGTGCCAGTAGTACCTCGGACAATCTCGCAGCCGTCTATGGCTACACCTTC. Translating gives CASSTSDNLAAVYGYTF. The whole variable domain, remainder taken from reference TRBV19 and TRBJ1-2, is DGGITQSPKYLFRKEGQNVTLSCEQNLNHDAMYWYRQDPGQGLRLIYYSQIVNDFQKGDIAEGYSVSREKKESFPLTVTSAQKNPTAFYLCASSTSDNLAAVYGYTFGSGTRLTVV.